These T cell receptor beta chains were read from a single sample in a study of patients and donors after allogeneic stem cell transplantation. MiXCR, run by TCRdb on the RT-PCR reads, gives a single entry per CDR3 protein. The sample gives roughly 940,000 distinct CDR3 sequences, 15% to 20% of which show up once; under 6.5% is in the top ten. The specimen sequenced was blood, either unsorted or a sorted T cell fraction (not recorded which). All receptors derive from a human donor who was either an allogeneic HSCT recipient or a stem cell or donor lymphocyte infusion donor (not recorded which). It is not recorded whose cells these are; they may come from a transplant donor. The CDR3 runs from the conserved cysteine through the conserved F or W.

J gene	V gene	CDR3 protein
TRBJ1-6	TRBV20-1	CSVPLRGINSPLHF
TRBJ2-1	TRBV5-1	CASSVRVGDSHLSSYNEQFF
TRBJ2-2	TRBV24-1	CATSGAGAATGELFF
TRBJ1-1	TRBV30	CAWSGQGTTEAFF
TRBJ1-6	TRBV14	CASSLTGGKYSPLHF
TRBJ1-1	TRBV20-1	CSASRQFTEAFF
TRBJ1-2	TRBV4-2	CASSPEQGYYGYTF
TRBJ2-2	TRBV20-1	CSATPGLELFF
TRBJ1-5	TRBV27	CASGEGQGLGISNQPQHF
TRBJ2-4	TRBV20-1	CSALPPSGRAKNIQYF